These 5 T cell receptor beta chains were sequenced from one sample in a study of technical replicates of blood from several donors. The protocol was immunoSEQ multiplex PCR, while the TCRdb copy is restricted to in-frame clones and leaves out a portion. The table records approximately 73,000 clones, 85% to 95% of them present only once. The sample taken for sequencing was T cells isolated from PBMCs. The receptor source for this set is a human donor in good health.

The chain carries TRBV7-3 and TRBJ2-1, with 10 bases fitting TRBD2. This CDR3 spans 14 amino acids. J was trimmed by 8 bases and V by 3 bases; bases with no gene match: 4. In germline, CDR1 is SGHTA, CDR2 FQGTGA. CDR3 loop: CASSLLAGVDEQFF. As DNA, the CDR3 is TGTGCCAGCAGCTTGCTAGCGGGAGTGGATGAGCAGTTCTTC.

The chain has TRBV28 and TRBJ1-2; perhaps TRBD1 as D (5 bases). The CDR3 consists of 14 residues. V lost 5 bases to trimming and J lost 7 bases, with 17 bases between them. Germline V CDR1 and CDR2: MDHEN, SYDVKM. CDR3 nucleotide sequence: TGTGCCAGCAGTCCAGGTGGTAGGGGTGTTGGCTACACCTTC. It translates to CASSPGGRGVGYTF.

The chain is built from TRBV9 and TRBJ2-3; the match to TRBD1 covers 11 bases. This CDR3 spans 15 amino acids. Looked up from germline, CDR1 is SGDLS and CDR2 is YYNGEE. V lost 4 bases, J lost 5 bases, and 6 bases stayed unmatched. CDR3 bases: TGTGCCAGCAGCCTGGGACAGGGGGTAATAGATACGCAGTATTTT. Translation gives CASSLGQGVIDTQYF.

The chain joins TRBV4-3 to TRBJ2-7; 11 bases map to TRBD2. Germline trimming cut 4 bases from V and 2 bases from J; bases unmatched to any gene: 4. CDR1 is LGHNA, CDR2 YSLEER, per germline. This CDR3 region has 15 residues. CDR3 loop: CASSLRLAGTYEQYF. The CDR3 nucleotides are TGCGCCAGCAGCCTACGACTAGCGGGGACCTACGAGCAGTACTTC.

This clone has only one observation. The V gene is TRBV2, the J gene TRBJ1-3, with 7 bases aligning to TRBD1. V lost 6 bases to trimming and J lost 0 bases; unmatched junction nucleotides: 2. This CDR3 has 14 residues. Germline assignment: CDR1 SNHLY and CDR2 FYNNEI. The CDR3 DNA reads TGTGCCAGCAGATGGGACAGCTCTGGAAACACCATATATTTT. Protein sequence: CASRWDSSGNTIYF. The complete variable domain, with remaining parts taken from reference TRBV2 and TRBJ1-3, reads EPEVTQTPSHQVTQMGQEVILRCVPISNHLYFYWYRQILGQKVEFLVSFYNNEISEKSEIFDDQFSVERPDGSNFTLKIRSTKLEDSAMYFCASRWDSSGNTIYFGEGSWLTVV.